The T cell receptor (beta chain) under discussion was sequenced for a study of PD-1 blockade in classical Hodgkin lymphoma. Profiled with immunoSEQ multiplex PCR; TCRdb holds only in-frame clones, not every one. Here the sample spans some 6,800 clones, about 86% being singletons. With V trimmed by 2 bases and J by 0 bases, 9 bases remained unmatched. Germline loops: CDR1 MGHRA, CDR2 YSYEKL. The CDR3 spans 19 residues. Each patient relapsed following autologous stem cell transplantation, and prior brentuximab vedotin exposure differed. J is TRBJ2-2 and V is TRBV4-1; 10 positions agree with TRBD2. The material sequenced was peripheral blood mononuclear cells (PBMCs), taken before the second cycle of nivolumab. This clonotype was obtained from a human donor with classical Hodgkin lymphoma. CDR3 sequence: CASSQPSLAGGANTGELFF. The CDR3 DNA sequence: TGCGCCAGCAGCCAACCTTCATTAGCGGGGGGCGCGAACACCGGGGAGCTGTTTTTT.